Listed below are T cell receptor beta chains from one sample, sequenced in a study of blood T cell repertoires in COVID-19. Method: immunoSEQ multiplex PCR; TCRdb's copy keeps in-frame clones and lacks some. The sample lists around 62,000 clones, 84% seen once, with approximately 8.8% in the top ten. The sequencing input was peripheral blood. The receptors stem from a man in his fifties with active COVID-19. The CDR3 runs from the conserved cysteine through the conserved F or W. The D gene is left open where the match is weak. The size of a clone is reported for some rows only, either as once, few or many, or as a class for expanded clones.

j_call d_call clone_size v_call cdr3_nt cdr3_aa
TRBJ1-4 NA NA TRBV9 TGTGCCAGCAGCGCCCAAAGCGCAACTAATGAAAAACTGTTTTTT CASSAQSATNEKLFF
TRBJ1-5 TRBD1 NA TRBV7-2 TGTGCCAGCAGACGTGGACAGGGAGGGGAACAGCCCCAGCATTTT CASRRGQGGEQPQHF
TRBJ2-7 TRBD1 NA TRBV6-2/TRBV6-3 TGTGCCAGCAGTTGGGACAGGGGAGGCGAGCAGTACTTC CASSWDRGGEQYF
TRBJ1-2 TRBD1 NA TRBV5-4 TGTGCCAGCAGCTGGAGCCAGGGGGAGCGGGGCTACACCTTC CASSWSQGERGYTF
TRBJ2-1 NA NA TRBV7-7 TGTGCTAGCAGCCACCTCCGCGGGGCTTCTATCAATGAGCAGTTCTTC CASSHLRGASINEQFF
TRBJ2-2 TRBD2 NA TRBV19 TGTGCCAGTAGGACCAGCGGGAGTTGGACCGCCGGGGAGCTGTTTTTT CASRTSGSWTAGELFF
TRBJ2-6 NA NA TRBV15 TGTGCCACCAGCAGAGATCAACCCGGGGTCGGGGCCAACGTCCTGACTTTC CATSRDQPGVGANVLTF
TRBJ1-1 NA NA TRBV7-6 TGTGCCAGCAGTGGGGGGGGAACTGAAGCTTTCTTT CASSGGGTEAFF
TRBJ2-3 NA NA TRBV5-1 TGCGCCAGCAGCGGACGGACAGCCAATACGCAGTATTTT CASSGRTANTQYF
TRBJ1-1 NA NA TRBV9 TGTGCCAGCAGCGTAGAAGGGGCGGGGGGAGCTTTCTTT CASSVEGAGGAFF
TRBJ1-5 TRBD1 NA TRBV28 TGTGCCAGCAGTCTGGACAGGAGCTTAGGGCAGCCCCAGCATTTT CASSLDRSLGQPQHF
TRBJ1-2 NA NA TRBV30 TGTGCCTGGAGGTTTTCTTATGGCTACACCTTC CAWRFSYGYTF
TRBJ2-7 TRBD2 NA TRBV19 TGTGCCAGTAGTGGAGGTAGCGGGAGAGGATTGTACGAGCAGTACTTC CASSGGSGRGLYEQYF
TRBJ2-7 TRBD1 NA TRBV6-1 TGTGCCAGCAGTGAATGGGCAGGGGGCAGTTACGAGCAGTACTTC CASSEWAGGSYEQYF
TRBJ2-1 TRBD2 NA TRBV27 TGTGCCAGCACCGGGGGGGACTACAATGAGCAGTTCTTC CASTGGDYNEQFF
TRBJ1-2 NA NA TRBV27 TGTGCCAGCAGTTTTTCAGGGTATGGTGGCTACACCTTC CASSFSGYGGYTF
TRBJ2-5 TRBD1 once TRBV10-3 TGTGCCATCAGCCCGGCTCCGACAGGGGGCGAGACCCAGTACTTC CAISPAPTGGETQYF
TRBJ1-2 NA NA TRBV7-9 TGTGCCAGCAGCTTAGCCCCAGCTAACTATGGCTACACCTTC CASSLAPANYGYTF
TRBJ1-3 NA NA TRBV4-1 TGCGCCAGCAGCCAAGATTGGGAGAGCTCTGGAAACACCATATATTTT CASSQDWESSGNTIYF
TRBJ2-3 TRBD2 NA TRBV9 TGTGCCAGCAGCTCGACGGGGGGGCCAGATACGCAGTATTTT CASSSTGGPDTQYF
TRBJ2-1 TRBD2 NA TRBV4-2 TGTGCCAGCAGCCAAGAGATACTAGCGGGCTACAATGAGCAGTTCTTC CASSQEILAGYNEQFF
TRBJ2-3 NA NA TRBV2 TGTGCCAGCAGTGTAAGGGGTAGCACAGATACGCAGTATTTT CASSVRGSTDTQYF
TRBJ2-5 NA NA TRBV10-3 TGTGCCACCCGACAGTCCGGGGAGACCCAGTACTTC CATRQSGETQYF
TRBJ1-1 NA NA TRBV15 TGTGCCACCAGCGCCCTGAGGGAGGGCGTAGCTTTCTTT CATSALREGVAFF
TRBJ2-7 TRBD2 NA TRBV6-6 TGTGCCAGCATCGCTAGCGGGCTGCGTTACGAGCAGTACTTC CASIASGLRYEQYF
TRBJ1-5 NA few TRBV2 TGTGCCAGCAGTGGACAGTTTAATCAGCCCCAGCATTTT CASSGQFNQPQHF
TRBJ2-7 TRBD2 few TRBV7-2 TGTGCCAGCAGCCGCGGGACTAGCGGGGGCCCGAGCTCCTACGAGCAGTACTTC CASSRGTSGGPSSYEQYF
TRBJ2-2 TRBD1 NA TRBV10-3 TGTGCCATCAGTAAACAACAGGGGGGCACCGGGGAGCTGTTTTTT CAISKQQGGTGELFF
TRBJ2-5 TRBD2 NA TRBV7-8 TGTGCCAGCAGCTTACGAGGGACTAGCGGGGGATCAGAGACCCAGTACTTC CASSLRGTSGGSETQYF
TRBJ2-1 TRBD1 NA TRBV7-9 TGTGCCAGCAGCCACCGTTCGGGACAGTACAATGAGCAGTTCTTC CASSHRSGQYNEQFF
TRBJ1-1 TRBD1 NA TRBV27 TGTGCCACCACCCGAGGACAGGGCACTGAAGCTTTCTTT CATTRGQGTEAFF
TRBJ1-2 TRBD1 few TRBV4-3 TGCGCCAGCAGCCAAGATCAGACAGGGGTAAAGGGCTACACCTTC CASSQDQTGVKGYTF
TRBJ1-3 NA NA TRBV10-1 TGCGCCAGTCAAGCAGGTCGCGGAAACACCATATATTTT CASQAGRGNTIYF
TRBJ2-7 TRBD1 once TRBV4-1 TGCGCCAGCAGCGGACAGGTTTTCGACGAGCAGTACTTC CASSGQVFDEQYF
TRBJ2-1 NA NA TRBV5-1 TGCGCCAGCAGCTTGGGCGGGGCGGGTTACAATGAGCAGTTCTTC CASSLGGAGYNEQFF
TRBJ2-7 NA few TRBV6-5 TGTGCCAGCAGTTACGACACAGGTACCTACGAGCAGTACTTC CASSYDTGTYEQYF
TRBJ2-1 TRBD2 NA TRBV11-2 TGTGCCAGCAGCTTAGGACTAGCTAATGAGCAGTTCTTC CASSLGLANEQFF
TRBJ1-3 NA NA TRBV5-1 TGCGCCAGCAGCTCGGGTTTGGAGGCGGGTAATGGAAACACCATATATTTT CASSSGLEAGNGNTIYF
TRBJ2-3 TRBD1 NA TRBV7-2 TGTGCCAGCAGCTTAATCCCGGGACAGGGGCCCACAGATACGCAGTATTTT CASSLIPGQGPTDTQYF
TRBJ1-2 NA NA TRBV29-1 TGCAGCGTCGTTACAGGGTCCCCGTCGGTGGATGGCTACACCTTC CSVVTGSPSVDGYTF
TRBJ2-5 TRBD1 NA TRBV7-7 TGTGCCGGATCTACAGGGGTTAGGGAGACCCAGTACTTC CAGSTGVRETQYF
TRBJ2-1 NA once TRBV29-1 TGCAGCGTCCCCGTCCTCGGCGGCGGTGAGCAGTTCTTC CSVPVLGGGEQFF
TRBJ2-6 NA NA TRBV5-6 TGTGCCAGCAGTCCGCTTGAGTCGGGGGCCAACGTCCTGACTTTC CASSPLESGANVLTF
TRBJ2-1 TRBD2 NA TRBV4-1 TGCGCCAGCAGCTTTACGACTAGCGGGAGTTATAATGAGCAGTTCTTC CASSFTTSGSYNEQFF
TRBJ1-2 NA NA TRBV10-3 TGTGCCACCGCCCACGGCAGGGGTGGAGATGGCTACACCTTC CATAHGRGGDGYTF
TRBJ2-5 TRBD2 NA TRBV9 TGTGCCAGCAGCGTAGGAGGCGCGGGGAGGGAGGAGACCCAGTACTTC CASSVGGAGREETQYF
TRBJ2-1 NA NA TRBV20-1 TGCAGTGCTAGTCGGCTCCGTACAGTCAATGAGCAGTTCTTC CSASRLRTVNEQFF
TRBJ2-5 TRBD2 NA TRBV5-4 TGTGCCAGCAGCTTCAGGAGACTAGCGGGAGGAGAGACCCAGTACTTC CASSFRRLAGGETQYF
TRBJ2-1 TRBD2 NA TRBV24-1 TGTGCCACCAGATGGGGCGGGAGAAGGAATGAGCAGTTCTTC CATRWGGRRNEQFF
TRBJ1-1 NA NA TRBV25-1 TGTGCCAGCACCCGGGACACCCTAAACACTGAAGCTTTCTTT CASTRDTLNTEAFF
TRBJ2-7 TRBD1 NA TRBV5-1 TGCGCCAGCAGCGCTGCAGGGGGTGAACTCTACGAGCAGTACTTC CASSAAGGELYEQYF
TRBJ2-3 TRBD1 NA TRBV7-6 TGTGCCAGCAGCAGGACAGGGACAGATACGCAGTATTTT CASSRTGTDTQYF
TRBJ2-2 TRBD1 NA TRBV3-1/TRBV3-2 TGTGCCAGCAGCCAAGCTTGGAGACAGGGTCTAACCGGGGAGCTGTTTTTT CASSQAWRQGLTGELFF
TRBJ1-1 TRBD1 NA TRBV6-5 TGTGCCAGCAGGAACAGGGGTGGGGTAGCTTTCTTT CASRNRGGVAFF
TRBJ2-5 NA few TRBV4-1 TGCGCCAGCAGCCGCGGAAGTTTTGGCCGGGAGACCCAGTACTTC CASSRGSFGRETQYF
TRBJ1-2 NA NA TRBV5-5 TGTGCCAGCAGCGTGGGGACATCGCAAGGCTACACCTTC CASSVGTSQGYTF
TRBJ1-2 NA NA TRBV5-1 TGCGCCAGCAGCATTGGGTTGGGGGCTGGCTACACCTTC CASSIGLGAGYTF
TRBJ2-1 NA NA TRBV11-1 TGTGCCAGCAGCTACGACAGGAATGATTACAATGAGCAGTTCTTC CASSYDRNDYNEQFF
TRBJ1-1 NA once TRBV6-6 TGTGCCAGCTACGGGGAGGACACTGAAGCTTTCTTT CASYGEDTEAFF